The source of this TCR beta chain is a study of blood T cell repertoires in COVID-19 (TCRdb year 2020). Context from the whole study: The collaborator samples originated in the United States, Italy and Spain and spanned the acute and convalescent phases of COVID-19. The prospective study material was composed of cDNA or gDNA derived from T cells, B-cell-depleted T cells, or PBMCs. Deeply sampled blood TCRbeta repertoires from subjects exposed to, actively infected with, or recovered from COVID-19 were included in the dataset. The repertoires were released in a freely available public database meant as a resource for research on the immune response to SARS-CoV-2. Samples were obtained from the ongoing ImmuneRACE study (first 160 participants) and from roughly 1,300 subjects provided by 6 global collaborators. Nearly every sample came with metadata listing a de-identified subject ID, COVID-19 status, age in years and sex. Where available, HLA class I and class II types were taken from metadata supplied by the sample provider and were not determined by assay-based typing. The research as a whole found: How much clinical and demographic metadata was included differed by source and by participant, and the metadata was provided uncurated.

The collaborating institutions used their own protocols to collect whole blood in K2EDTA tubes. Collaborator samples were shipped for TCRbeta analysis as frozen whole blood, isolated PBMCs, or DNA extracted from either sample type. The immunoSEQ Assay, a bias-controlled multiplex PCR, was used to amplify TCRbeta CDR3 regions from genomic DNA. The paper's data handling went like this. The number of nucleated cells in each sample was estimated by amplification of reference gene primers within the assay. To quantify the absolute abundance of each unique TCRbeta CDR3 rearrangement, sequence reads were collapsed and filtered. For each sample, productive Simpson clonality was calculated as the square root of Simpson's diversity index over productive rearrangements. Here the immuneACCESS table is served through TCRdb, limited to in-frame sequences with V and J called. Missing clones are a known gap in these copies; in checked studies unresolved V genes cover under half, and the rest lacks a known reason. D and trimming come from the DNA, and the V and J calls and clone size come from that table. In all, the sample holds around 230,000 clones, and roughly 80% of those were seen once. The ten largest make up approximately 7.2% of the sample.

In the germline V gene, CDR1 corresponds to SGHTA and CDR2 to FQGNSA. Including the terminal cysteine and phenylalanine, the CDR3 comprises 14 residues. Solely the CDR3 DNA is kept, with 42 bases framed from the first base. V and J lose 6 bases and 6 bases, and a span of 17 bases separates them. In the case of this clone: No antigen is known for it. Per-nucleotide qualities are absent, and no much larger clonotype sits a single base away.

The sequencing sample was made of peripheral blood. The chain is assembled from TRBV7-2 and TRBJ1-1; TRBD1 might be the D gene, on 6 matching bases. The clonotype comes from a woman older than 75 with acute or convalescent COVID-19. CDR3 protein: CASSQSLSGAEAFF. The bases are TGTGCCAGCAGTCAGTCATTATCAGGGGCTGAAGCTTTCTTT.